These T cell receptor beta chains were read from a single sample in a study of cytomegalovirus exposure and HLA in healthy donors. This table comes from immunoSEQ multiplex PCR, and its TCRdb copy is limited to in-frame clones, with some not included. Among approximately 150,000 clones, less than 85% were seen once, and the ten largest hold around 1.4%. The material sequenced was PBMCs. These TCRs come from a man aged 60-69 years in good health and CMV-seronegative. Both conserved end residues are trimmed from each CDR3. Each record gives: CDR3 protein, J gene, V gene.

CDR3 protein: ASSSVSYEQY
J gene: TRBJ2-7
V gene: TRBV7-2

CDR3 protein: ASSHVTGSRYGYT
J gene: TRBJ1-2
V gene: TRBV4-3

CDR3 protein: ASSFSGSTDTQY
J gene: TRBJ2-3
V gene: TRBV11-3

CDR3 protein: ASRQHNTEGAF
J gene: TRBJ1-1
V gene: TRBV6-5

CDR3 protein: ASSEWGGWEKLF
J gene: TRBJ1-4
V gene: TRBV25-1

CDR3 protein: ASSYTSGSYYEQY
J gene: NA
V gene: TRBV7-2

CDR3 protein: ASSVGDSYNEQF
J gene: TRBJ2-1
V gene: TRBV9

CDR3 protein: ASSVSGSADTQY
J gene: TRBJ2-3
V gene: TRBV7-6

CDR3 protein: ASSLGTGGSYGYT
J gene: TRBJ1-2
V gene: TRBV5-6

CDR3 protein: ASSDSSSGANVLT
J gene: TRBJ2-6
V gene: TRBV6-4

CDR3 protein: ASSRGQNQETQY
J gene: TRBJ2-5
V gene: TRBV5-4

CDR3 protein: ATRDRAFVYGYT
J gene: TRBJ1-2
V gene: TRBV19

CDR3 protein: ASSLDRSTEAF
J gene: TRBJ1-1
V gene: TRBV11-2

CDR3 protein: ASTRDTQSYNEQF
J gene: TRBJ2-1
V gene: TRBV27

CDR3 protein: ATSRDRSQETQY
J gene: TRBJ2-5
V gene: TRBV15

CDR3 protein: ASRQGAVTEAF
J gene: TRBJ1-1
V gene: TRBV6-6

CDR3 protein: ASSTDRGVTEAF
J gene: TRBJ1-1
V gene: TRBV5-1

CDR3 protein: ASSSLQRAYEQY
J gene: TRBJ2-7
V gene: TRBV6-5

CDR3 protein: ASSPLAGGLETQY
J gene: TRBJ2-5
V gene: TRBV6-5

CDR3 protein: ASSQGRLAGAVTQY
J gene: TRBJ2-5
V gene: TRBV4-1

CDR3 protein: ASSWFGQPGYNEQF
J gene: TRBJ2-1
V gene: TRBV5-1

CDR3 protein: ASSEGQGAWNQPQH
J gene: TRBJ1-5
V gene: TRBV6-1

CDR3 protein: ATSRNRGPDYGYT
J gene: TRBJ1-2
V gene: TRBV15

CDR3 protein: ASSSGETQY
J gene: TRBJ2-5
V gene: TRBV11-3

CDR3 protein: ASRPNRVPYEQY
J gene: TRBJ2-7
V gene: TRBV27

CDR3 protein: ASSPPGLENEQF
J gene: TRBJ2-1
V gene: TRBV28

CDR3 protein: SVVPRAETQY
J gene: TRBJ2-5
V gene: TRBV29-1

CDR3 protein: ATSRGTPGTDTQY
J gene: TRBJ2-3
V gene: TRBV15

CDR3 protein: ASTPGGNQPQH
J gene: TRBJ1-5
V gene: TRBV19

CDR3 protein: ASSSERPYEQY
J gene: TRBJ2-7
V gene: TRBV5-8

CDR3 protein: AAWWRPYEQY
J gene: TRBJ2-7
V gene: TRBV25-1

CDR3 protein: ASSGGQVSEKLF
J gene: TRBJ1-4
V gene: TRBV2

CDR3 protein: SPGTGELF
J gene: TRBJ2-2
V gene: TRBV29-1

CDR3 protein: ASIKSTSGGPGRPYEQY
J gene: TRBJ2-7
V gene: TRBV2

CDR3 protein: ASTALARGRDGELF
J gene: TRBJ2-2
V gene: TRBV19

CDR3 protein: AWSQGVAGNTIY
J gene: TRBJ1-3
V gene: TRBV30

CDR3 protein: SVEQNRGRTEAF
J gene: TRBJ1-1
V gene: TRBV29-1

CDR3 protein: AWSPGGGWY
J gene: TRBJ2-7
V gene: TRBV30

CDR3 protein: ASSPTGNTGELF
J gene: TRBJ2-2
V gene: TRBV7-7

CDR3 protein: ASSPPAQHHNEQF
J gene: TRBJ2-1
V gene: TRBV7-2

CDR3 protein: ASSVAIQATEAF
J gene: TRBJ1-1
V gene: TRBV9

CDR3 protein: ASSLDLAENQETQY
J gene: TRBJ2-5
V gene: TRBV11-2

CDR3 protein: TSSVAPTGIQETQY
J gene: TRBJ2-5
V gene: TRBV9

CDR3 protein: ASSPGTGGPYEQY
J gene: TRBJ2-7
V gene: TRBV7-9

CDR3 protein: ASSSAGGNTIY
J gene: TRBJ1-3
V gene: TRBV2

CDR3 protein: ASWTGVNQY
J gene: TRBJ2-3
V gene: TRBV28